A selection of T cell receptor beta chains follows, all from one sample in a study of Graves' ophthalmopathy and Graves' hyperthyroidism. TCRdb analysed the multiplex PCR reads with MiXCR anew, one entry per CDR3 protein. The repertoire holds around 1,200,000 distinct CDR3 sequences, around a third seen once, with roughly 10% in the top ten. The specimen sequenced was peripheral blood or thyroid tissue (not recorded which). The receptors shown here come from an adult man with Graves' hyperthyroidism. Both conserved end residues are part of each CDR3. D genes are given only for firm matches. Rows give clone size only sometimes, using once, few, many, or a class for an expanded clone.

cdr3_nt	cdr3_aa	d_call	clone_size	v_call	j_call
TGTGCCAGCAGCCCATTACGCGGACAGGGGGCGTATGGCTACACCTTC	CASSPLRGQGAYGYTF	TRBD1	NA	TRBV7-8	TRBJ1-2
TGTGCCAGCAGCCCCTCGCGGGTCACGAGTGAAAAACTGTTTTTT	CASSPSRVTSEKLFF	NA	many	TRBV7-8	TRBJ1-4
TGTGCCAGCAGCCCGGTCGCCACCGGGGAGCTGTTTTTT	CASSPVATGELFF	NA	many	TRBV7-9	TRBJ2-2
TGTGCCACCCTAGGGACGGGACTAGCGGCAAAAACGGTTAAAGAGACCCAGTACTTC	CATLGTGLAAKTVKETQYF	TRBD2	NA	TRBV11-2	TRBJ2-5
TGTGCCAGCCAGAGGACAGGGGGCTTTTCCTACGAGCAGTACTTC	CASQRTGGFSYEQYF	TRBD1	NA	TRBV10-3	TRBJ2-7
TGTGCCAGTCAAAACCTGAACACCGGGGAGCTGTTTTTT	CASQNLNTGELFF	NA	many	TRBV7-6	TRBJ2-2
TGTGCCAGCAGTTTAGACAGGGATGGCAATCAGCCCCAGTACTTC	CASSLDRDGNQPQYF	NA	NA	TRBV12-3/TRBV12-4	TRBJ2-5
TGTGCCATCAGTGAAGTCCCAGGGGCCTCCGGCACCGGGGAGCTGTTTTTT	CAISEVPGASGTGELFF	NA	NA	TRBV10-3	TRBJ2-2
TGTGCCATCAGTGACACAGGGACAACCTTCGAAAAACTGTTTTTT	CAISDTGTTFEKLFF	NA	NA	TRBV10-3	TRBJ1-4
TGCGCCAGCAGTGCCGGACTAGCGGGAGCTGGTAGATCCTACGAGCAGTACTTC	CASSAGLAGAGRSYEQYF	TRBD2	NA	TRBV10-2	TRBJ2-7
TGTGCCAGCAGCCCTCGACAGGGGGGACAGGGGTATAGGTCTGGAAACACCATATATTTT	CASSPRQGGQGYRSGNTIYF	TRBD1	NA	TRBV7-6	TRBJ1-3
TGTGCCAGCAGTGCCCCCCCAGCGGGAAGGCAAGAGACCCAGTACTTC	CASSAPPAGRQETQYF	TRBD2	many	TRBV28	TRBJ2-5
TGTGCCAGCAGCCAGACAGGGGGAAACACCATATATTTT	CASSQTGGNTIYF	TRBD1	many	TRBV7-7	TRBJ1-3
TGTGCCAGCAGCTTAGAGCAGAATAGCAATCAGCCCCAGCATTTT	CASSLEQNSNQPQHF	NA	many	TRBV7-2	TRBJ1-5
TGTGCCAGCAATTTGGGGACGGTAACCTACGAGCAGTACTTC	CASNLGTVTYEQYF	NA	NA	TRBV25-1	TRBJ2-7
TGTGCCACCAGTGATACACGGACAGGAAAGAGCTACACCTTC	CATSDTRTGKSYTF	TRBD1	many	TRBV24-1	TRBJ1-2
TGTGCCGCGGGGGCAGGGGAGAACACTGAAGCTTTCTTT	CAAGAGENTEAFF	NA	few	TRBV5-4	TRBJ1-1
TGCAGTGCTAGAGTTCAGCGGGGTAACACCGGGGAGCTGTTTTTT	CSARVQRGNTGELFF	TRBD2	NA	TRBV20-1	TRBJ2-2
TGTGCCAGCAGCCCAGACCCGGGGCAAGAGACCCAGTACTTC	CASSPDPGQETQYF	NA	NA	TRBV7-2	TRBJ2-5
TGTGCCAGCAGTGCGAGGACAGGGAATTCACCCCTCCACTTT	CASSARTGNSPLHF	TRBD1	many	TRBV6-4	TRBJ1-6
TGCGCCAGCAGCTTGTATCCAGAACCGTACGAGCAGTACTTC	CASSLYPEPYEQYF	NA	NA	TRBV5-1	TRBJ2-7
TGTGCCAGCAGCTTAGGCCTCCCCGCCGGGGAGCTGTTTTTT	CASSLGLPAGELFF	NA	few	TRBV11-2	TRBJ2-2
TGCAGTGCTAGTTACCGGACAGGTGGCTCCTACGAGCAGTACTTC	CSASYRTGGSYEQYF	TRBD1	many	TRBV20-1	TRBJ2-7
TGCAGTGCTAGAATCCCGAGTCAGGGGGTCTACGAGCAGTACTTC	CSARIPSQGVYEQYF	TRBD1	few	TRBV20-1	TRBJ2-7
TGTGCTTCCGAGGACAGGGTTCACACCGGGGAGCTGTTTTTT	CASEDRVHTGELFF	TRBD1	many	TRBV10-3	TRBJ2-2
TGTGCCAGCAGCCTTTATGGAGGGCTGGAGAACACTGAAGCTTTCTTT	CASSLYGGLENTEAFF	NA	NA	TRBV11-2	TRBJ1-1
TGTGCCACCAGCACCAACCGGGACGGGGCCAACGTCCTGACTTTC	CATSTNRDGANVLTF	NA	NA	TRBV15	TRBJ2-6
TGCAGCGTTTCTCACGGATTGAACACTGAAGCTTTCTTT	CSVSHGLNTEAFF	NA	many	TRBV29-1	TRBJ1-1
TGTGCCAGCAGTAATACCCCTTACGAGCAGTACTTC	CASSNTPYEQYF	NA	few	TRBV6-1	TRBJ2-7
TGTGCCAGCACCCCCGACAGGATCTACGAGCAGTACTTC	CASTPDRIYEQYF	NA	few	TRBV28	TRBJ2-7
TGTGCCAGCAGCCGACCGGGACAGATGGAGACCCAGTACTTC	CASSRPGQMETQYF	TRBD1	NA	TRBV12-3/TRBV12-4	TRBJ2-5
TGCAGCGTGACCGGGACAGGGGGCTATGGCTACACCTTC	CSVTGTGGYGYTF	TRBD1	few	TRBV29-1	TRBJ1-2
TGTGCCAGCAGCTTAGATCGGGGAAGCTCCTATAATTCACCCCTCCACTTT	CASSLDRGSSYNSPLHF	NA	NA	TRBV7-2	TRBJ1-6
TGTGCCAGCAGCCTCACCACGGCTGACACTGAAGCTTTCTTT	CASSLTTADTEAFF	NA	many	TRBV7-6	TRBJ1-1
TGTGCCAGCAGGAGGGTGGCTAACACCGGGGAGCTGTCTTGG	CASRRVANTGELSW	NA	NA	TRBV6-5	TRBJ2-2
TGCAGTGCCCGTCGGCCGGGGGTTGGCCACGAGCAGTACTTC	CSARRPGVGHEQYF	NA	many	TRBV20-1	TRBJ2-7
TGTGCCAGCAGCGAGGGGGACAGGGAAGCTTTCTTT	CASSEGDREAFF	TRBD1	many	TRBV5-6	TRBJ1-1
TGTGCCAGCAGCGTAGATCGGGAGGGCCGAAGGAGCACCGGGGAGCTGTTTTTT	CASSVDREGRRSTGELFF	TRBD2	few	TRBV9	TRBJ2-2